This TCR beta chain is drawn from a study of T cell responses to AZD1222 COVID-19 vaccine. Study observations and caveats: Researchers report vaccine-associated CD4 TCRs spanning spike, with dominance at 160-218 and 743-854. Baseline serostatus was positive in only six AZD1222 recipients. Clonal diversity may have been underestimated in mostly white British donors.

Repertoires were generated with immunoSEQ multiplex PCR, while TCRdb's copy carries only in-frame clones and drops some. The table has about 180,000 clones, approximately 94% seen once; the top ten hold 1.5% to 2%. Turning to this clone: Its specificity is not known.

CDR1 MGHDK and CDR2 SYGVNS come from the germline V gene. Trimming took 1 base from V and 4 from J, leaving 10 bases between them. The CDR3 is 14 residues long. The source of this sequence is an adult who received the AZD1222 COVID-19 vaccine. This specimen was peripheral blood, taken 28 days after the second AZD1222 dose. This rearrangement joins TRBV25-1 to TRBJ1-1; D is ambiguous. The CDR3 loop reads CASSEWGTATEAFF. The CDR3 DNA is TGTGCCAGCAGTGAATGGGGAACAGCCACTGAAGCTTTCTTT. Complete variable domain (other parts from reference TRBV25-1 and TRBJ1-1): EADIYQTPRYLVIGTGKKITLECSQTMGHDKMYWYQQDPGMELHLIHYSYGVNSTEKGDLSSESTVSRIRTEHFPLTLESARPSHTSQYLCASSEWGTATEAFFGQGTRLTVV.